One sample yielded the 23 T cell receptor beta chains listed below, sequenced in a study of blood T cells in healthy people across ages. For the second PCR, which ran for about 7 to 11 cycles, a sample-barcoded 5' primer and a J-beta primer mix were used. Via MiXCR, TCRdb re-called the 5' RACE reads, giving one row per CDR3 protein. The data show more than 1,000,000 distinct CDR3 sequences, less than 25% seen once. The sample also formed part of further work on T cells of mothers and their children.

Input material: blood. Every receptor here comes from a girl aged 2 to 9 in good health.

V and J are TRBV27 and TRBJ1-1, with 8 bases identical to TRBD1. The germline V gene encodes CDR1 MNHEY and CDR2 SMNVEV (reference sequence). V dropped 6 bases and J dropped 0; count of bases not matched to a gene: 12. The CDR3 loop spans 17 amino acids. CDR3 in DNA: TGTGCCAGCAGCCGACAGGGGAACCGAATCTTGAACACTGAAGCTTTCTTT. Translating it yields CASSRQGNRILNTEAFF.

The chain recombines TRBV6-1 with TRBJ2-3; 10 bases line up with TRBD2. The V segment lost 1 base and the J segment 8 bases; nucleotides outside the gene matches: 9. Germline assignment: CDR1 MNHNS and CDR2 SASEGT. The CDR3 runs to 16 residues. The CDR3 loop is CASSEVGLAGESTQYF. CDR3 nucleotides: TGTGCCAGCAGTGAAGTTGGGCTAGCGGGAGAGAGTACGCAGTATTTT.

This clonotype was counted a few times. The junction shows a germline mismatch at one end, possibly a read error. V gene TRBV29-1 combines with J gene TRBJ2-1, with D unresolved. Germline CDR1 reads SQVTM; CDR2 reads ANQGSEA. The CDR3 runs to 12 residues. The CDR3 DNA follows: TGCAGCGTTGTTAATCCCTACAATGGGCAGTTCTTC. It yields the protein CSVVNPYNGQFF.

This clonotype turned up a few times. The V and J genes are TRBV19 and TRBJ1-3; D might be TRBD1 (6 bases). Trimming took 5 bases from V and 0 from J, leaving 17 bases between them. Per germline, CDR1 LNHDA and CDR2 SQIVND (reference sequence). The CDR3 has 17 amino acids. CDR3 protein: CASSAQGWGLSGNTIYF. For the CDR3, the DNA is TGTGCCAGTAGTGCACAGGGCTGGGGCCTCTCTGGAAACACCATATATTTT.

This clonotype has more than one count but fewer than ten. The chain carries TRBV7-2 and TRBJ2-7, with 8 positions matching TRBD2. Germline V gene lookup returns CDR1 SGHTA and CDR2 FQGNSA. CDR3 size: 16 residues. J lost 7 bases, V lost 4 bases, and 15 bases had no gene match. The CDR3 protein is CASSSNSGLDVWEQYF. The CDR3 nucleotides are TGTGCCAGCAGCTCGAACTCGGGACTAGACGTGTGGGAGCAGTACTTC.

This clonotype has more than one count but fewer than ten. The chain uses TRBV2 and TRBJ2-7, with 8 bases identical to TRBD2. Trimming at V came to 5 bases and at J to 6 bases, leaving 12 bases not matched to a gene. CDR3 size: 15 residues. Germline CDR1 reads SNHLY; CDR2 reads FYNNEI. This CDR3 reads CASSPRGGLPPEQYF. CDR3 nucleotides: TGTGCCAGCAGTCCCCGGGGGGGACTCCCTCCCGAGCAGTACTTC.

V and J are TRBV7-3 and TRBJ1-2; D unresolved. The CDR3 runs to 15 residues. Germline lookup yields CDR1 SGHTA and CDR2 FQGTGA. Trimming shortened V by 4 bases and J by 4 bases, and 16 bases separated the two germline ends. CDR3 nucleotide sequence: TGTGCCAGCAGCTCCTTGGCGGGGAGGGCCTATGGCTACACCTTC. Its protein is CASSSLAGRAYGYTF.

This clonotype has a handful of counts. V usage is TRBV11-2 and J usage is TRBJ1-1; no reliable D call. The CDR3 has 13 residues. The germline V and J ends were trimmed by 7 bases and 7 bases, with 16 bases remaining between them. In germline, CDR1 is SGHAT, CDR2 FQNNGV. The CDR3, as DNA: TGTGCCAGCACAACGGTTCTGGAGGGTGAAGCTTTCTTT. This encodes CASTTVLEGEAFF.

Regarding this clonotype: One end of the junction varies from germline; a read error may be responsible. The rearrangement joins TRBV20-1 to TRBJ2-7; perhaps TRBD1 as D (6 bases). The CDR3 loop spans 11 amino acids. Germline lookup yields CDR1 DFQATT and CDR2 SNEGSKA (reference sequence). CDR3: CSARDGGYRVF. For the CDR3, the DNA is TGCAGTGCTAGAGATGGGGGATACAGGGTCTTC.

The chain joins TRBV28 to TRBJ2-5; D perhaps matches TRBD2 (5 bases). The J call may be faulty, since TRBJ2-7 better matches the DNA end. In germline, CDR1 is MDHEN, CDR2 SYDVKM. This CDR3 is 15 amino acids long. The CDR3, as DNA: TGTGCCAGCAGTTTAAGCGGCCACCACTCCTACGAGCAGTACTTC. The encoded protein is CASSLSGHHSYEQYF.

Worth noting for this clonotype: Likely a read error: the CDR3 ends without its conserved phenylalanine or tryptophan. This chain connects TRBV12-3 or TRBV12-4 to TRBJ2-1; TRBD2 matches 8 bases. Trimming at V came to 0 bases and at J to 10 bases, leaving 5 bases not matched to a gene. This CDR3 is built from 14 residues. DNA for the CDR3: TGTGCCAGCAGTTTAGCGGGCGGGGGGATCGAGCAGTTCCTC. As protein: CASSLAGGGIEQFL.

The chain combines TRBV13 with TRBJ2-1; 8 bases line up with TRBD2. With the DNA end fitting TRBJ2-5 better, the J assignment may be wrong. The CDR3 has 16 amino acids. Germline CDR1 and CDR2: PRHDT and FYEKMQ (reference sequence). CDR3 residues: CASSWGGGLASETQYF. CDR3 nucleotide sequence: TGTGCCAGCAGCTGGGGAGGAGGACTAGCTTCAGAGACCCAGTACTTC.

The V and J genes are TRBV14 and TRBJ2-3; D perhaps matches TRBD2 (6 bases). CDR1 and CDR2 from the germline V gene are SGHDN and FVKESK. The V end lost 2 bases, the J end lost 7 bases, and 7 bases lay between the germline ends. The CDR3 covers 12 residues. CDR3 sequence reads: CASSQLAYTQYF. The DNA for the CDR3 is TGTGCCAGCAGCCAACTAGCGTATACGCAGTATTTT.

The V and J genes are TRBV5-1 and TRBJ1-2; 7 nucleotides agree with TRBD1. The CDR3 is 13 amino acids. Germline V CDR1 and CDR2: SGHRS, YFSETQ. V shed 4 bases and J 4 bases; nucleotides not matched to a gene: 4. The CDR3 nucleotides are TGCGCCAGCAGCGGCAGGGGGATCTATGGCTACACCTTC. It translates to CASSGRGIYGYTF.

This clonotype was detected a few times. V usage is TRBV29-1 and J usage is TRBJ1-2; weak D call: TRBD1 (6 bases). Between the trimmed V and J ends, which lost 5 bases and 5 bases, there was a span of 18 bases. CDR1 is SQVTM, CDR2 ANQGSEA, per germline. The CDR3 extends over 14 amino acids. In nucleotides, the CDR3 is TGCAGCGTTATATATACGACAGGACCTTATGGCTACACCTTC. Its translation: CSVIYTTGPYGYTF.

This clonotype was picked up a small number of times. V gene TRBV29-1 combines with J gene TRBJ2-2; D gene ambiguous. The length of the CDR3 is 12 residues. Trimming cost V 7 bases and J 2 bases, with 8 bases left between them. From germline, CDR1 is SQVTM and CDR2 ANQGSEA. CDR3 protein: CSANGNTGELFF. CDR3 coding DNA: TGCAGCGCGAACGGTAACACCGGGGAGCTGTTTTTT.

The sample holds a few counts of this clonotype. The genes are TRBV18 and TRBJ2-5, with D maybe TRBD1 (6 bases). Trimming took off 4 bases at V and 5 bases at J, with 23 bases between the two ends. The CDR3 loop spans 17 amino acids. Germline V gives CDR1 KGHSH, CDR2 LQKENI. The CDR3, as DNA: TGTGCCAGCTCACTAAAAAGCCTCGGGACACCTGGGGAGACCCAGTACTTC. This encodes CASSLKSLGTPGETQYF.

This chain connects TRBV7-7 to TRBJ2-5; the match to TRBD1 covers 9 bases. The CDR3 has 15 amino acids. CDR1 is SSHAT and CDR2 is FNYEAQ in the germline V gene (reference sequence). The CDR3 sequence: CASSSSQGASGTQYF. CDR3 DNA: TGTGCTAGCTCTTCCTCACAGGGGGCCTCGGGGACCCAGTACTTC.

This clonotype appeared a few times. The CDR3 protein is CASTGEGSAEAFF. CDR3 sequence (DNA): TGTGCCAGCACAGGGGAGGGGAGCGCTGAAGCTTTCTTT. V usage is TRBV7-9 and J usage is TRBJ1-1; TRBD1 might be the D (6 bases). V shed 7 bases and J shed 6 bases, with 15 bases lying between them. Germline V gene lookup returns CDR1 SEHNR and CDR2 FQNEAQ (reference sequence). CDR3 length: 13 amino acids.

Points on this clonotype: Since the CDR3 does not end with the conserved phenylalanine or tryptophan, this likely comes from a read error. CDR3 DNA: TGTGCCAGCAGTCCCTCGTCGGGACATTCGTACGAGCAGTACCTC. This encodes CASSPSSGHSYEQYL. This chain uses TRBV5-4 with TRBJ2-5, with a possible D match to TRBD1 (6 bases). The J call could be wrong; TRBJ2-7 is a better fit for the DNA end. CDR3 length: 15 residues. From germline, CDR1 is SGHNT and CDR2 YYREEE (reference sequence).

This clonotype has ten or more counts. This rearrangement joins TRBV9 to TRBJ2-3; D might be TRBD1 (6 bases). The V gene lost 3 bases and the J gene lost 6 bases, with 11 bases spanning the gap. Germline CDR1 and CDR2: SGDLS and YYNGEE. This CDR3 has 13 residues. This CDR3 reads CASSDPQGDTQYF. CDR3 DNA sequence: TGTGCCAGCAGCGATCCCCAGGGGGATACGCAGTATTTT.

The V call is TRBV5-1, the J call TRBJ1-4; 7 bases align to TRBD1. The CDR3 sequence is 16 residues long. V gave up 2 bases and J gave up 4 bases; unmatched junction bases: 8. CDR1 SGHRS and CDR2 YFSETQ come from the germline V gene. The CDR3, as DNA: TGCGCCAGCAGCTTAGCCGACAGGGAACGTAATGAAAAACTGTTTTTT. Residues: CASSLADRERNEKLFF.

This clonotype occurred a few times. The chain couples TRBV12-3 or TRBV12-4 to TRBJ1-2, with TRBD1 matching over 7 bases. Trimming at V came to 6 bases and at J to 0 bases, leaving 7 bases not matched to a gene. The CDR3 spans 15 residues. CDR3 nucleotides: TGTGCCAGCAGCAAAGACAGGGACCCTAACTATGGCTACACCTTC. Encoded protein: CASSKDRDPNYGYTF.